The 5 T cell receptor beta chains given below trace back to one sample, sequenced in a study of Ad26.COV2.S vaccination and SARS-CoV-2 variants. Regarding treatment: 15 to 20 received Ad26.COV2.S at low or high dose, single or two shots; 5 received placebo; per-sample allocation not given. Day 63 after the first vaccine or placebo injection was the time point for sampling. Clones were read by immunoSEQ multiplex PCR, and TCRdb kept only the in-frame ones, dropping some. The data hold more than 300,000 clones, with more than 70% observed a single time. Material: peripheral blood, obtained in a trial of Ad26.COV2.S vaccine versus placebo. The receptors originated from a person aged 18-65 years who received the Ad26.COV2.S COVID-19 vaccine or a placebo.

Notes on this clone: The sample carries other DNA sequences with the same CDR3. The rearrangement links TRBV7-2 to TRBJ2-7, with a possible D match to TRBD1 (6 bases). This CDR3 contains 14 residues. CDR1 and CDR2 from the germline V gene are SGHTA and FQGNSA. The V and J ends lost 2 bases and 2 bases respectively, with 10 bases between them. The DNA for the CDR3 is TGTGCCAGCAGCTTAATCCCAGGGGCCTACGAGCAGTACTTC. Amino acids: CASSLIPGAYEQYF.

This rearrangement joins TRBV10-3 to TRBJ2-3, with no clear D. There are 13 residues in the CDR3. V dropped 5 bases and J dropped 1 base, with 7 bases sitting between them. Germline V gene data show CDR1 as ENHRY and CDR2 as SYGVKD. The CDR3 here is CAISPSGTDTQYF. The CDR3 nucleotides read TGTGCCATCAGTCCTAGTGGCACAGATACGCAGTATTTT.

V usage is TRBV29-1 and J usage is TRBJ1-1, with D possibly matching TRBD1 (6 bases). CDR1 and CDR2 from the germline V gene are SQVTM and ANQGSEA. CDR3 length: 13 amino acids. V was trimmed by 6 bases and J by 0 bases, leaving 11 bases between them. The chain's CDR3 is CSVGAFMNTEAFF. CDR3 nucleotide sequence: TGCAGCGTGGGGGCGTTTATGAACACTGAAGCTTTCTTT.

The chain combines TRBV12-3 or TRBV12-4 with TRBJ2-1; D is perhaps TRBD1 or TRBD2 (6 bases each). The CDR3 extends over 12 amino acids. V was clipped by 5 bases and J by 15 bases, with 17 bases between them. Here the CDR3 reads CASSPQGGPGFF. CDR3 DNA: TGTGCCAGCAGTCCTCAAGGGGGGCCGGGGTTCTTC.

The chain is built from TRBV6-2 or TRBV6-3 and TRBJ2-5, with 8 bases lining up with TRBD1. CDR1 MNHEY and CDR2 SVGEGT come from the germline V gene. The CDR3 spans 14 residues. J was trimmed by 4 bases and V by 5 bases; bases with no gene match: 6. The CDR3 protein is CASSPGGLVETQYF. The CDR3, as DNA: TGTGCCAGCAGTCCAGGGGGCCTAGTAGAGACCCAGTACTTC.